This T cell receptor (beta chain) originates from a study of tumor-infiltrating lymphocytes in primary liver carcinoma. RNA and DNA were co-extracted from roughly 20-30 mg of unsorted bulk tissue. By surgical resection, the patients were treated for their primary liver carcinoma. From around 500 ng of total RNA, TCR beta-specific cDNA was reverse-transcribed using a constant-region primer. Amplification in three nested multiplex PCR rounds with slightly modified ARM-PCR gave rise to TCR beta libraries. The first two PCR rounds used TRBV1-TRBV30 primers with a Cbeta primer, roughly 10 cycles each. Each CDR3 protein is one row after TCRdb ran MiXCR on the multiplex PCR reads. The repertoire holds 90,000 to 150,000 distinct CDR3 sequences, with around 70% as singletons. Germline-derived CDR1 and CDR2 are SQVTM and ANQGSEA. There are 16 residues in the CDR3. In the case of this clonotype: The antigen is unknown. The junction departs from germline at one end; a sequencing error may be responsible.

Overall study results and limits: It was in tumors, not blood, that the top-250-clone fraction was significantly higher (p = 0.039). Between tumor regions, pairs overlapped more than tumor-adjacent and tumor-blood pairs did.

The specimen sequenced was tumor-adjacent normal liver tissue. The clonotype was recovered from a woman in her fifties or sixties with primary liver carcinoma and hepatitis B virus infection. The chain links TRBV29-1 to TRBJ2-3, with a weak D call TRBD2 (6 bases). In DNA form, the CDR3 reads TGCAACGTTGAAGATCGGTACGGGAGCTACACAGATACGCAGTATTTT. Translated: CNVEDRYGSYTDTQYF.